A selection of T cell receptor beta chains follows, all from one sample in a study of blood T cell repertoires in COVID-19. The method was immunoSEQ multiplex PCR; TCRdb's version includes in-frame clones alone and lacks a portion of them. The repertoire consists of roughly 240,000 clones, with 86% occurring once and the leading ten covering around 2.8%. Sequencing used peripheral blood. These receptors all stem from a young woman who had recovered from COVID-19. Both conserved end residues are part of each CDR3. Fields, in order: J gene, V gene, CDR3 protein.

j_gene: TRBJ1-1
v_gene: TRBV6-5
CDR3aa: CASSYSGSLNTEAFF

j_gene: TRBJ2-5
v_gene: TRBV5-1
CDR3aa: CASSNIWRQGAGVETQYF

j_gene: TRBJ1-6
v_gene: TRBV7-3
CDR3aa: CASSFKGGPNSPLHF

j_gene: TRBJ1-4
v_gene: TRBV9
CDR3aa: CASSVGVGDRANEKLFF

j_gene: TRBJ2-3
v_gene: TRBV7-9
CDR3aa: CASRQDRGRGFYTQYF

j_gene: TRBJ2-7
v_gene: TRBV9
CDR3aa: CASSGGDRAYEQYF

j_gene: TRBJ1-2
v_gene: TRBV10-3
CDR3aa: CAIADRNYGYTF

j_gene: TRBJ1-6
v_gene: TRBV25-1
CDR3aa: CASSEYSGVGNSPLHF

j_gene: TRBJ2-7
v_gene: TRBV5-1
CDR3aa: CASSAGQMFYEQYF

j_gene: TRBJ2-1
v_gene: TRBV7-3
CDR3aa: CASSRDWYDEQFF

j_gene: TRBJ2-7
v_gene: TRBV19
CDR3aa: CASSSGLYEQYF

j_gene: TRBJ2-7
v_gene: TRBV7-6
CDR3aa: CASSLATGVPYEQYF

j_gene: TRBJ1-1
v_gene: TRBV5-1
CDR3aa: CASSWTGGDEAFF

j_gene: TRBJ1-2
v_gene: TRBV30
CDR3aa: CAWTNPRRDSNYGYTF

j_gene: TRBJ2-5
v_gene: TRBV11-2
CDR3aa: CASSRSGGAVETQYF

j_gene: TRBJ2-3
v_gene: TRBV11-2
CDR3aa: CASSSPRVGGTQYF

j_gene: TRBJ2-7
v_gene: TRBV5-4
CDR3aa: CASSSGTSYHEQYF

j_gene: TRBJ2-3
v_gene: TRBV12-5
CDR3aa: CASGLGTSGGSADTQYF

j_gene: TRBJ2-3
v_gene: TRBV7-7
CDR3aa: CASSLGGQGTDTQYF

j_gene: TRBJ2-3
v_gene: TRBV2
CDR3aa: CASHDRGPTQYF

j_gene: TRBJ1-6
v_gene: TRBV7-3
CDR3aa: CATYGPMWLTGPHYNSPLHF

j_gene: TRBJ2-6
v_gene: TRBV7-6
CDR3aa: CASSLGSISSGANVLTF

j_gene: TRBJ2-5
v_gene: TRBV7-9
CDR3aa: CASSLGRGGQETQYF

j_gene: TRBJ1-2
v_gene: TRBV27
CDR3aa: CASSLLTGLGYTF

j_gene: TRBJ2-1
v_gene: TRBV7-3
CDR3aa: CASSQGLGRTEKFF

j_gene: TRBJ2-1
v_gene: TRBV30
CDR3aa: CAWSRGNNEQFF